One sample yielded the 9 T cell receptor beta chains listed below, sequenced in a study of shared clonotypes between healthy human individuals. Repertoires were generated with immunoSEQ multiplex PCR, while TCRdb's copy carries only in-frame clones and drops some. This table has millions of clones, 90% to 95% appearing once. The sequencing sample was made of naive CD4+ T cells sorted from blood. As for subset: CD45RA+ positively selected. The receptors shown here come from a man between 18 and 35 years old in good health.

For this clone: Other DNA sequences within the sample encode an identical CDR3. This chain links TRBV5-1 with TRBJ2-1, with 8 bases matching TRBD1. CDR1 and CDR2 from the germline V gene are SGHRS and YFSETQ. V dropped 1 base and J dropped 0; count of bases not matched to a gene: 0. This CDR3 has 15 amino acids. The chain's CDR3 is CASSLTGGSYNEQFF. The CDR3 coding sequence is TGCGCCAGCAGCTTGACAGGGGGCTCCTACAATGAGCAGTTCTTC.

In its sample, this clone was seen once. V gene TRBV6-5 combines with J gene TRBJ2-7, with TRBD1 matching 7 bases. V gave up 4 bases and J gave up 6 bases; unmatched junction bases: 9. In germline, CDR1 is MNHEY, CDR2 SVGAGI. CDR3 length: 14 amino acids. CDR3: CASSWTGSWGEQYF. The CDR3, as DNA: TGTGCCAGCAGTTGGACAGGCTCTTGGGGCGAGCAGTACTTC.

The DNA for the CDR3 is TGTGCCAGCAGCTTGGGGACTAGCGGGCCCGGGGAGCAGTACTTC. It yields the protein CASSLGTSGPGEQYF. The V call is TRBV7-8, the J call TRBJ2-7; 12 nucleotides agree with TRBD2. CDR3 length: 15 amino acids. Germline V CDR1 and CDR2: SGHVS, FQNEAQ. Germline trimming cut 3 bases from V and 7 bases from J; bases unmatched to any gene: 7.

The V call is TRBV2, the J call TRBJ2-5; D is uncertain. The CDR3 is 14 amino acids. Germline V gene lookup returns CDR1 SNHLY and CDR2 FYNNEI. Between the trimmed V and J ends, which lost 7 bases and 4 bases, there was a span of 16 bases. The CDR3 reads CASNRDGPLETQYF. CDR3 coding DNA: TGTGCCAGCAACCGCGACGGGCCTCTAGAGACCCAGTACTTC.

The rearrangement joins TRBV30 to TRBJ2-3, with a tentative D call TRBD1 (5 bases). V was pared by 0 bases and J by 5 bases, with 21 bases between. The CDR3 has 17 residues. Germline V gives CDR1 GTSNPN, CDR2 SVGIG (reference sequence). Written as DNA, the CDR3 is TGTGCCTGGAGTGTAGCTTTGGCAGGGTTGTTTGAAGATACGCAGTATTTT. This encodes CAWSVALAGLFEDTQYF.

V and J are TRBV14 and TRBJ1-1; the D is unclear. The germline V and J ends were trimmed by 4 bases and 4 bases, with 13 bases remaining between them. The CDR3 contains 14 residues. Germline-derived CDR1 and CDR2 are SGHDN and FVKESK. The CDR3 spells CASSPRDLPTEAFF. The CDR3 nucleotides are TGTGCCAGCAGCCCCCGTGACCTGCCCACTGAAGCTTTCTTT.

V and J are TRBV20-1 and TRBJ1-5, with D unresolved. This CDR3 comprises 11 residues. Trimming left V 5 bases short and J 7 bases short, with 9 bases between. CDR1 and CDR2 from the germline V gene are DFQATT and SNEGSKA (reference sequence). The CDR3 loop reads CSAASDQPQHF. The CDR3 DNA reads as TGCAGTGCTGCGTCCGACCAGCCCCAGCATTTT.

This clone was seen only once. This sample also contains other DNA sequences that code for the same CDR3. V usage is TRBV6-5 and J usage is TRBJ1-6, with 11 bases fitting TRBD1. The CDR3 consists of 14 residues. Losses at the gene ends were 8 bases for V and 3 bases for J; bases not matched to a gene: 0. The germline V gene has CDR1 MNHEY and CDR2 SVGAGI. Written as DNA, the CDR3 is TGTGCCAGCGGGACAGGGGGCTATAATTCACCCCTCCACTTT. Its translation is CASGTGGYNSPLHF.

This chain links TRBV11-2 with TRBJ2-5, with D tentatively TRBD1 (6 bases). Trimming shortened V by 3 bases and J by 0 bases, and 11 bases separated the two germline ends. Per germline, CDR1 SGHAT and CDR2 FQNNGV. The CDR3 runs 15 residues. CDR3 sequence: CASSFRGAYQETQYF. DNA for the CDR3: TGTGCCAGCAGCTTCAGGGGCGCTTACCAAGAGACCCAGTACTTC.